A selection of T cell receptor beta chains follows, all from one sample in a study of blood T cell repertoires in COVID-19. Using immunoSEQ multiplex PCR, the repertoire was profiled, and TCRdb retains in-frame clones only, with some absent. The sample includes roughly 86,000 clones, over 80% seen only once; the top ten take less than 2.5%. The source material was peripheral blood. These receptors originate from a woman aged 70-85 years with acute or convalescent COVID-19. CDR3s include the opening cysteine and the closing phenylalanine or tryptophan. A D gene is named only where the DNA matches it firmly. Not every row has a clone size; where given, it reads once, few, many or a size class.

j_call,clone_size,v_call,cdr3_length,d_call,cdr3_aa,cdr3_nt
TRBJ1-1,NA,TRBV2,12,TRBD1,CAIRTGGTEAFF,TGTGCCATCCGGACAGGGGGCACTGAAGCTTTCTTT
TRBJ2-7,NA,TRBV6-5,13,TRBD2,CASGGGKSYEQYF,TGTGCCAGCGGGGGAGGGAAATCCTACGAGCAGTACTTC
TRBJ2-7,NA,TRBV9,15,NA,CASSVDPGLSYEQYF,TGTGCCAGCAGCGTAGATCCAGGTCTCTCCTACGAGCAGTACTTC
TRBJ2-1,NA,TRBV3-1/TRBV3-2,15,TRBD2,CASSQTSGGASEQFF,TGTGCCAGCAGCCAGACTAGCGGGGGGGCTAGTGAGCAGTTCTTC
TRBJ1-2,NA,TRBV14,21,TRBD1,CASSQDPHPRGRGSLDYGYTF,TGTGCCAGCAGCCAAGATCCCCATCCGCGGGGCAGGGGGAGCTTGGACTATGGCTACACCTTC
TRBJ2-7,NA,TRBV28,15,NA,CASSLPGTRAYEQYF,TGTGCCAGCAGTCTCCCGGGGACAAGAGCCTACGAGCAGTACTTC
TRBJ1-4,NA,TRBV19,16,NA,CASSIDERLSGEKLFF,TGTGCCAGTAGTATAGATGAACGACTTAGCGGTGAAAAACTGTTTTTT
TRBJ2-1,NA,TRBV24-1,13,NA,CATSDYPGNEQFF,TGTGCCACCAGTGATTATCCAGGGAATGAGCAGTTCTTC
TRBJ1-3,NA,TRBV28,17,NA,CASSLGAGPYSGNTIYF,TGTGCCAGCAGTTTAGGGGCAGGCCCGTACTCTGGAAACACCATATATTTT
TRBJ1-1,NA,TRBV28,16,NA,CASSLWGGRGDTEAFF,TGTGCCAGCAGTTTATGGGGGGGAAGAGGGGACACTGAAGCTTTCTTT
TRBJ1-2,NA,TRBV19,15,NA,CASSIQGSVNYGYTF,TGTGCCAGTAGTATCCAGGGGTCGGTTAACTATGGCTACACCTTC
TRBJ2-3,NA,TRBV6-2/TRBV6-3,16,TRBD2,CASSFGLAGGSDTQYF,TGTGCCAGCAGTTTCGGACTAGCGGGGGGTTCAGATACGCAGTATTTT
TRBJ2-7,NA,TRBV3-1/TRBV3-2,17,NA,CASSPRYGSLRDYEQYF,TGTGCCAGCAGCCCCCGCTATGGCTCTCTACGGGATTACGAGCAGTACTTC
TRBJ1-2,few,TRBV19,13,TRBD1,CASRVEQGASYTF,TGTGCCAGTAGGGTAGAGCAGGGGGCTAGCTACACCTTC
TRBJ2-2,NA,TRBV30,15,TRBD2,CALRRGGDRTGELFF,TGTGCCTTAAGACGGGGGGGCGATCGGACCGGGGAGCTGTTTTTT
TRBJ2-3,NA,TRBV7-9,16,TRBD1,CASSLMTTGDADTQYF,TGTGCCAGCAGCTTAATGACGACAGGGGATGCAGATACGCAGTATTTT
TRBJ2-6,once,TRBV28,14,NA,CASSSPVGANVLTF,TGTGCCAGCAGCTCTCCCGTGGGGGCCAACGTCCTGACTTTC
TRBJ1-1,NA,TRBV10-3,13,NA,CAIRGEGGTEAFF,TGTGCCATCAGGGGTGAGGGTGGGACTGAAGCTTTCTTT
TRBJ1-4,NA,TRBV7-7,14,NA,CASSAEQGLGKLFF,TGTGCTAGCAGCGCCGAACAGGGTCTCGGAAAACTGTTTTTT
TRBJ1-6,NA,TRBV6-5,13,NA,CAIGLPGMSPLHF,TGTGCCATAGGACTTCCTGGAATGTCACCCCTCCACTTT
TRBJ1-2,NA,TRBV7-2,13,NA,CASSMGGDYGYTF,TGTGCCAGCAGTATGGGCGGGGACTATGGCTACACCTTC
TRBJ2-2,NA,TRBV7-3,15,TRBD2,CASSLGTSGPGELFF,TGTGCCAGCAGCTTAGGGACTAGCGGTCCCGGGGAGCTGTTTTTT
TRBJ2-7,NA,TRBV5-1,14,TRBD1,CASSSVTGTYEQYF,TGCGCCAGCAGTTCGGTGACAGGGACCTACGAGCAGTACTTC
TRBJ1-2,NA,TRBV18,12,NA,CASSPPGVGYTF,TGTGCCAGCTCACCTCCCGGGGTTGGCTACACCTTC
TRBJ1-1,once,TRBV18,16,TRBD1,CASSPSFGQGSTEAFF,TGTGCCAGCTCTCCCAGCTTCGGACAGGGTAGCACTGAAGCTTTCTTT
TRBJ2-3,NA,TRBV10-1,13,NA,CASSRARTDTQYF,TGCGCCAGCTCCAGGGCCCGCACAGATACGCAGTATTTT
TRBJ1-1,NA,TRBV27,14,NA,CASSYGLANTEAFF,TGTGCCAGCAGTTATGGGTTAGCGAACACTGAAGCTTTCTTT
TRBJ2-3,NA,TRBV5-4,16,TRBD2,CASSQRLAGDTDTQYF,TGTGCCAGCAGCCAACGACTAGCGGGGGACACAGATACGCAGTATTTT
TRBJ2-2,NA,TRBV14,16,TRBD2,CASSPHRGGFTGELFF,TGTGCCAGCAGCCCCCACCGGGGAGGGTTCACCGGGGAGCTGTTTTTT
TRBJ2-3,NA,TRBV11-1,14,NA,CASSSTELTDTQYF,TGTGCCAGCAGCTCTACTGAGCTCACAGATACGCAGTATTTT
TRBJ1-1,NA,TRBV19,15,NA,CASSINGGLNTEAFF,TGTGCCAGTAGTATAAACGGGGGGTTGAACACTGAAGCTTTCTTT
TRBJ2-5,NA,TRBV6-5,14,TRBD2,CASRAGGRRETQYF,TGTGCCAGCAGGGCGGGGGGGCGCCGGGAGACCCAGTACTTC
TRBJ1-4,NA,TRBV5-1,15,TRBD1,CASSLAGTGEEKLFF,TGCGCCAGCAGCTTGGCCGGGACAGGGGAGGAAAAACTGTTTTTT
TRBJ2-1,NA,TRBV19,15,NA,CASSMQGIHYDEQFF,TGTGCCAGTAGTATGCAGGGCATTCACTACGATGAGCAGTTCTTC
TRBJ1-3,NA,TRBV3-1/TRBV3-2,16,NA,CASSPRISPSGNTIYF,TGTGCCAGCAGCCCTAGGATCTCACCCTCTGGAAACACCATATATTTT
TRBJ2-1,few,TRBV6-5,15,TRBD2,CASRPPGGTDNEQFF,TGTGCCAGCAGACCGCCCGGGGGGACCGACAATGAGCAGTTCTTC
TRBJ1-2,NA,TRBV2,15,TRBD1,CASSGLTGTLGGYTF,TGTGCCAGCAGTGGTTTGACAGGGACCCTTGGGGGCTACACCTTC
TRBJ2-1,NA,TRBV7-2,15,NA,CASSLAGRQHNEQFF,TGTGCCAGCAGCTTAGCGGGTCGACAGCACAATGAGCAGTTCTTC
TRBJ2-1,NA,TRBV5-1,14,NA,CASSVGGTYNEQFF,TGCGCCAGCAGCGTCGGGGGAACCTACAATGAGCAGTTCTTC
TRBJ1-5,NA,TRBV7-6,14,NA,CASSKDSGNQPQHF,TGTGCCAGCAGCAAGGACAGCGGCAATCAGCCCCAGCATTTT
TRBJ1-2,NA,TRBV5-8,13,NA,CASVPTGNYGYTF,TGTGCCAGTGTACCTACGGGAAACTATGGCTACACCTTC
TRBJ2-1,NA,TRBV6-1,14,TRBD2,CASSVAGGINEQFF,TGTGCCAGCAGTGTAGCGGGGGGAATCAATGAGCAGTTCTTC
TRBJ1-1,NA,TRBV18,13,TRBD1,CASSPTGDTEAFF,TGTGCCAGCTCACCGACAGGGGACACTGAAGCTTTCTTT
TRBJ1-1,NA,TRBV5-4,15,NA,CASTREQGWNTEAFF,TGTGCCAGCACCAGAGAACAGGGTTGGAACACTGAAGCTTTCTTT
TRBJ2-1,NA,TRBV19,18,TRBD2,CASSISASGGSTDNEQFF,TGTGCCAGTAGTATTAGTGCTAGCGGGGGCTCTACAGACAATGAGCAGTTCTTC